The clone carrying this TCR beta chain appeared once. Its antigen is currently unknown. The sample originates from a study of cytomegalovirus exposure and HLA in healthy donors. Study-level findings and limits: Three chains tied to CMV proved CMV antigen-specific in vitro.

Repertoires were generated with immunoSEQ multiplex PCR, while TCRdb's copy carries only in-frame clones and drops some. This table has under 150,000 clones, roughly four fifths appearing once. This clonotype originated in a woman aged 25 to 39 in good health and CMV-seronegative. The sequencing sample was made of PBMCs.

This CDR3 is CASSLSVGRQETQYF. The CDR3 coding sequence is TGCGCCAGCAGCTTGTCTGTCGGGAGACAAGAGACCCAGTACTTC. This chain links TRBV5-1 with TRBJ2-5; tentatively, D is TRBD2 (6 bases). Germline V gene lookup returns CDR1 SGHRS and CDR2 YFSETQ. Trimming removed 1 base at V and 2 bases at J, with 12 bases between. The CDR3 has 15 amino acids.